This entry lists 5 T cell receptor beta chains sequenced from one sample in a study of T-cell reconstitution after alpha-beta-depleted transplantation in children. The authors prepared the TCRbeta library with unique molecular identifiers. TCRdb passed the PCR reads through MiXCR, listing each CDR3 protein once. The table records 180,000 or so distinct CDR3 sequences, about 6% of them present only once. The sample here was PBMCs, taken before TCRalphabeta/CD19-depleted stem cell transplant. Receptors were obtained from a girl under three years old with combined immunodeficiency, due to receive a stem cell transplant.

This clonotype appeared many times. The chain couples TRBV27 to TRBJ2-7; no definite D call. The CDR3 has 13 residues. Germline CDR1 MNHEY, CDR2 SMNVEV (reference sequence). V lost 5 bases and J lost 5, with 13 bases in between. CDR3 region: CASSPRTVDEQYF. The DNA of the CDR3 is TGTGCCAGCAGTCCCCGGACGGTCGACGAGCAGTACTTC.

This clonotype has a count of ten or more. The V call is TRBV6-2 or TRBV6-3, the J call TRBJ2-7, with D perhaps TRBD2 (5 bases). The CDR3 has 16 amino acids. Trimming took off 0 bases at V and 5 bases at J, with 17 bases between the two ends. Germline CDR1 reads MNHEY; CDR2 reads SVGEGT. DNA for the CDR3: TGTGCCAGCAGTTACTCCTGGACGGGAAAGAGGGACGAGCAGTACTTC. Protein product: CASSYSWTGKRDEQYF.

This clonotype was seen repeatedly, ten times or more. This chain connects TRBV18 to TRBJ2-7; 9 bases align to TRBD1. Trimming took 5 bases from V and 2 from J; bases not matched to a gene: 7. Germline loops: CDR1 KGHSH, CDR2 LQKENI. This CDR3 has 15 residues. CDR3 coding DNA: TGTGCCAGCTCAACGGGACAGGGACTTACCTACGAGCAGTACTTC. Its protein product is CASSTGQGLTYEQYF.

This clonotype was observed at least ten times. V is TRBV7-2 and J is TRBJ2-1; possibly TRBD2 for D (6 bases). Trimming removed 5 bases at V and 6 bases at J, with 20 bases between. CDR1 is SGHTA, CDR2 FQGNSA, per germline. The CDR3 contains 16 residues. CDR3 nucleotides: TGTGCCAGCAGCCCGGAGACTAGGAGCGGCCCCAATGAGCAGTTCTTC. This codes for CASSPETRSGPNEQFF. The full variable domain, with the rest looked up from reference TRBV7-2 and TRBJ2-1, is GAGVSQSPSNKVTEKGKDVELRCDPISGHTALYWYRQSLGQGLEFLIYFQGNSAPDKSGLPSDRFSAERTGGSVSTLTIQRTQQEDSAVYLCASSPETRSGPNEQFFGPGTRLTVL.

This rearrangement joins TRBV3-1 to TRBJ1-5, with TRBD1 matching over 7 bases. The CDR3 loop spans 18 amino acids. Per germline, CDR1 LGHDT and CDR2 YNNKEL (reference sequence). The CDR3 sequence: CTCSFGPGQTYSNQPQHF. The CDR3 region has the DNA TGTACCTGCAGTTTTGGTCCGGGACAGACATATAGCAATCAGCCCCAGCATTTT.